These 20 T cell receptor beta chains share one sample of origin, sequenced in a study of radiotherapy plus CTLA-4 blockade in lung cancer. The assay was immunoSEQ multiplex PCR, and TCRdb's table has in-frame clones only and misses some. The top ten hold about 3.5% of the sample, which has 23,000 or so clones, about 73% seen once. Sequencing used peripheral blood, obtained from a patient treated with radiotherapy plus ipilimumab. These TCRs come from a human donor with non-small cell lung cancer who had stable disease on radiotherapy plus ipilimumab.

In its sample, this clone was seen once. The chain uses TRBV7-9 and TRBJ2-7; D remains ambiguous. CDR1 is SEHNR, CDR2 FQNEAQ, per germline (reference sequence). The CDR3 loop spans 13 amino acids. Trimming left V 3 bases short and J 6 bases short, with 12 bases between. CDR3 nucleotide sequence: TGTGCCAGCAGCTTTAATACAATGCCCGAGCAGTACTTC. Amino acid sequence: CASSFNTMPEQYF.

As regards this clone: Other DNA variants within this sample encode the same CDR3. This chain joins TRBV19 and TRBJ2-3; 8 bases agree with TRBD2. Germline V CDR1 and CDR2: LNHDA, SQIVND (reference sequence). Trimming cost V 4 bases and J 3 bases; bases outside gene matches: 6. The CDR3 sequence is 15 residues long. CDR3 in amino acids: CASSTGLASTDTQYF. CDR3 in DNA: TGTGCCAGTAGTACAGGACTAGCTTCTACAGATACGCAGTATTTT. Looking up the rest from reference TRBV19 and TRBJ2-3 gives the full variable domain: DGGITQSPKYLFRKEGQNVTLSCEQNLNHDAMYWYRQDPGQGLRLIYYSQIVNDFQKGDIAEGYSVSREKKESFPLTVTSAQKNPTAFYLCASSTGLASTDTQYFGPGTRLTVL.

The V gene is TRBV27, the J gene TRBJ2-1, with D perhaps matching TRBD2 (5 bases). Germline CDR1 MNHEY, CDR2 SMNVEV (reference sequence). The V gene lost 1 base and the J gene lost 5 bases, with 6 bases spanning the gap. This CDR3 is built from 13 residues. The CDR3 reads CASSLWGDNEQFF. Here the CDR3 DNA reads TGTGCCAGCAGTTTATGGGGAGACAATGAGCAGTTCTTC.

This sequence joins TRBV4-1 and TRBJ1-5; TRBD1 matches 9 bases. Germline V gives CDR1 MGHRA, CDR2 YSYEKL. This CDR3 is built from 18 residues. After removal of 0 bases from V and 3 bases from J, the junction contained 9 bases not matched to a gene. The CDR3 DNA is TGCGCCAGCAGCCAAGATAGGAAAAGGACAGGGGACAATCAGCCCCAGCATTTT. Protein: CASSQDRKRTGDNQPQHF.

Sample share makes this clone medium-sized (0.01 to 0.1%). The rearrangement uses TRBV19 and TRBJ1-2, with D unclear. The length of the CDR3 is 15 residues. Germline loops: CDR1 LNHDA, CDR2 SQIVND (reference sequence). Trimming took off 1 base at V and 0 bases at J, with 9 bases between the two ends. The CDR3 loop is CASSIGARSNYGYTF. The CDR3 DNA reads TGTGCCAGTAGTATAGGGGCAAGATCTAACTATGGCTACACCTTC.

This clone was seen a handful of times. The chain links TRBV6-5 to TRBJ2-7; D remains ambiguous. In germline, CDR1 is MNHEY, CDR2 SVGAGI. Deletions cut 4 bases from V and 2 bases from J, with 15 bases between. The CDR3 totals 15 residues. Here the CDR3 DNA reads TGTGCCAGCAGTTCCCCTTTTTTCTCTACCTACGAGCAGTACTTC. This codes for CASSSPFFSTYEQYF.

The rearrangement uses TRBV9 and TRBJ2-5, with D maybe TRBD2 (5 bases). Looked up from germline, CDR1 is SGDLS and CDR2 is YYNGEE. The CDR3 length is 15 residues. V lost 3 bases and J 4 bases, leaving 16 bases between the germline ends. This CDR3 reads CASSARAGGVETQYF. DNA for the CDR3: TGTGCCAGCAGCGCCCGGGCAGGAGGTGTAGAGACCCAGTACTTC.

Written as DNA, the CDR3 is TGTGCCAGCAGCGCGAGTGATGGCGGTGAATGGGCTTTCTTT. Its protein product is CASSASDGGEWAFF. This sequence joins TRBV9 and TRBJ1-1; D gene uncertain. The CDR3 runs 14 residues. Germline CDR1 and CDR2: SGDLS and YYNGEE. V was trimmed by 3 bases and J by 11 bases, leaving 20 bases between them.

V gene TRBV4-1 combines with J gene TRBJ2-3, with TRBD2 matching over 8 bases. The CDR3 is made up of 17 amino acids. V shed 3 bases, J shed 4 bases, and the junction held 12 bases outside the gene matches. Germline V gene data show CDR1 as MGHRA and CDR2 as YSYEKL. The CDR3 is CASSQEKAGVKSDTQYF. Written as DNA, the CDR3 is TGCGCCAGCAGCCAGGAGAAAGCGGGAGTTAAGTCAGATACGCAGTATTTT.

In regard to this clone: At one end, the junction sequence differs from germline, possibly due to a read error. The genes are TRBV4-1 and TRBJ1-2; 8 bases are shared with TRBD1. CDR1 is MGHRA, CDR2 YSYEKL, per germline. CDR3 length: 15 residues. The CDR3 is CASSLSQGQGRRYTF. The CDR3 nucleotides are TGTGCCAGCAGCCTATCCCAAGGACAGGGTAGGCGCTACACCTTC.

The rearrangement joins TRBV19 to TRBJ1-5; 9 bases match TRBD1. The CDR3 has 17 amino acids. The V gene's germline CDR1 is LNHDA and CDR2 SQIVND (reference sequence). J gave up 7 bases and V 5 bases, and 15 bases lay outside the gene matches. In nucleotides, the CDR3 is TGTGCCAGTAGTCCGATTCCCGGGACAGGGAGGGACCAGCCCCAGCATTTT. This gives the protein CASSPIPGTGRDQPQHF. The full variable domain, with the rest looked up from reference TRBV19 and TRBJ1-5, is DGGITQSPKYLFRKEGQNVTLSCEQNLNHDAMYWYRQDPGQGLRLIYYSQIVNDFQKGDIAEGYSVSREKKESFPLTVTSAQKNPTAFYLCASSPIPGTGRDQPQHFGDGTRLSIL.

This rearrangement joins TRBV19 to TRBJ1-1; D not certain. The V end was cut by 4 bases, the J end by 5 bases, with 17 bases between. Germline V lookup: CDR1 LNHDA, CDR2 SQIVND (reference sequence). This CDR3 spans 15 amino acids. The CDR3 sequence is CASSTPLTRRTEAFF. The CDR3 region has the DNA TGTGCCAGTAGTACTCCGCTAACGAGGAGGACTGAAGCTTTCTTT.

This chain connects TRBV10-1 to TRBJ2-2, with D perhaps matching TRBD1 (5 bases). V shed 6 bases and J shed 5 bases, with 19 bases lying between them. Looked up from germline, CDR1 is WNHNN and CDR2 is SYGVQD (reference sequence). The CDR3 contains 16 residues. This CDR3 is CASSPRAARTTGELFF. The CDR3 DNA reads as TGCGCCAGCAGCCCCAGGGCCGCACGTACTACCGGGGAGCTGTTTTTT.

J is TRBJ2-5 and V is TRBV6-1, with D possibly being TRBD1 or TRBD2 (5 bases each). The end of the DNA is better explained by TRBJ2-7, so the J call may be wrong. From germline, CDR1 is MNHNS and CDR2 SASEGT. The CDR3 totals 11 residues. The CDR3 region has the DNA TGTGCCAGCACGAGGGGCGGCGAGCAGTACTTC. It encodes CASTRGGEQYF.

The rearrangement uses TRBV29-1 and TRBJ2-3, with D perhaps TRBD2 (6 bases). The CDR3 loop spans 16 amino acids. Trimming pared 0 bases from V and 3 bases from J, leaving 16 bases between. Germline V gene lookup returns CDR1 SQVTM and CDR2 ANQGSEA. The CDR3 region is CSVEDGAVRGTDTQYF. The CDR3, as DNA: TGCAGCGTTGAAGATGGGGCGGTTCGGGGGACAGATACGCAGTATTTT.

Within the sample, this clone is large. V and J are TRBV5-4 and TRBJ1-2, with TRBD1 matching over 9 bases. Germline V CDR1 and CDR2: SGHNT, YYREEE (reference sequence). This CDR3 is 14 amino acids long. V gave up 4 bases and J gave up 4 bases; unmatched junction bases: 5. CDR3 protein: CASSARQGVYGYTF. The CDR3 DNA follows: TGTGCCAGCAGCGCACGACAGGGGGTCTATGGCTACACCTTC.

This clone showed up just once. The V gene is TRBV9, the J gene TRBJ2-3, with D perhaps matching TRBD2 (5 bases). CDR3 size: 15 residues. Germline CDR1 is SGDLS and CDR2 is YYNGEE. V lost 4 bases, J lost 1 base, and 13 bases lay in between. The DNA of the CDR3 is TGTGCCAGCAGCCCAGACGGGGTTCGCACAGATACGCAGTATTTT. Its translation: CASSPDGVRTDTQYF.

CDR3 in amino acids: CASSQAGGLPQHF. CDR3 coding DNA: TGTGCCAGCAGCCAAGCAGGGGGTCTGCCCCAGCATTTT. V and J are TRBV4-2 and TRBJ1-5, with 7 nucleotides matching TRBD1. V gave up 1 base and J gave up 9 bases; unmatched junction bases: 3. This CDR3 spans 13 amino acids. Germline V gene data show CDR1 as LGHNA and CDR2 as YNFKEQ.

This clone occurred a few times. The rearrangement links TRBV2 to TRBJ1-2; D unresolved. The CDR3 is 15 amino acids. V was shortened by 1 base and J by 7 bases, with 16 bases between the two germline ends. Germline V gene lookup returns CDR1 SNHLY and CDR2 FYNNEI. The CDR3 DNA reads TGTGCCAGCAGTGAAGGGAGACATGGGTTTGGTGGCTACACCTTC. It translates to CASSEGRHGFGGYTF.

CDR3 region: CASSIEARTNYGYTF. In nucleotides, the CDR3 is TGTGCCAGTAGTATAGAAGCCAGGACTAACTATGGCTACACCTTC. The rearrangement links TRBV19 to TRBJ1-2, with unresolved D. This CDR3 spans 15 amino acids. Germline V gene sequence: CDR1 LNHDA, CDR2 SQIVND (reference sequence). V shed 0 bases and J shed 0 bases, with 8 bases lying between them.